Sequencing of this T cell receptor (beta chain) was carried out in a study of PD-1 blockade in classical Hodgkin lymphoma (dated by TCRdb to 2020 to 2022). Describing the broader study: Nivolumab dosing was 3 mg/kg intravenously every 2 weeks, continuing until either disease progression or unacceptable toxicity. A peripheral blood immune signature of response to PD-1 blockade in classical Hodgkin lymphoma was defined using TCR beta sequencing and CyTOF.

This specimen's time point label, interpreted: cycle 4 day 1 (C4D1), after less than 7 weeks of nivolumab. Every trial patient had relapsed after autologous stem cell transplantation, and cohorts A, B and C differed in prior brentuximab vedotin exposure. A total of around 60 patients with relapsed/refractory classical Hodgkin lymphoma made up the trial cohort, and each patient's best overall response was complete response, partial response or progressive disease. Trial patients were treated with single-agent nivolumab in the multi-cohort phase II CheckMate 205 trial. An independent review committee assessed best overall response by applying the 2007 International Working Group response criteria. Trial PBMCs were collected immediately before nivolumab initiation (C1D1) and during therapy at cycle 2 day 1 and cycle 4 day 1. After peripheral blood was drawn into 8 mL Vacutainer Cell Preparation Tubes, PBMCs were isolated by centrifugation and then cryopreserved.

To note about this clone: Its antigen is still unknown. The sample holds no much larger clone one base away, and base qualities are not on file.

Results and caveats for the whole study, not just this receptor: The study covered only a single clinical trial cohort, and the causes of the repertoire differences, possibly disease activity or prior therapy, were still not defined. CD4+ but not CD8+ TCR diversity rose significantly by C4D1 (p=0.0027 vs p=0.16), most apparent in complete responders (p=0.02). Trial patients achieving complete response had baseline diversity similar to newly diagnosed patients, whereas partial responders and progressors had significantly lower diversity. Diversity was lower in patients who began nivolumab less than 1 year after ASCT, so these patients were left out of later analyses to avoid confounding by immune reconstitution. Baseline TCR diversity was reported as lower in newly diagnosed patients than in healthy donors, and lower still in relapsed/refractory patients.

Genomic DNA was isolated using the Qiagen DNeasy kit from unsorted PBMCs as well as from negatively selected CD4+ and CD8+ fractions. Amplification of TCR beta CDR3 regions was done by immunoSEQ multiplex PCR with primers that anneal to V and J segments. A synthetic immune receptor repertoire was used to minimize amplification bias, and any residual bias was removed computationally once sequencing was done. Concerning the study's data processing: Repertoire diversity was quantified as the Shannon entropy index using custom Python scripts. Unsorted, CD4+ and CD8+ repertoires were analyzed separately, except in combined analyses where CD4+ and CD8+ sequences were merged in silico. A clone was considered expanded if an increase in frequency of at least 2-fold after treatment relative to C1D1 was found, and a pseudocount of 0.5 was applied to clones undetected at baseline. Clones with 0 or 1 copy at C1D1 were classified as singleton clones, and clones with 2 or more copies were classified as non-singleton clones. Clones expanded in unsorted samples were labelled as CD4+, CD8+ or unknown by matching protein sequences in sorted samples from the same patient. Wilcoxon tests were applied to paired samples to test diversity changes from C1D1 to C4D1. This is the immuneACCESS table as TCRdb keeps it, with only in-frame sequences that have V and J called. A part of the clones is gone; compared with another copy, unresolved V genes explain less than half, and the rest is unexplained. V and J calls and clone size follow that table, whereas D and trimming were derived from the DNA. Across this sample there are about 50,000 clones, with around 90% seen only once. The leading ten clones occupy roughly 13% of the sample.

The receptor was isolated from a human donor with classical Hodgkin lymphoma. The sequencing here drew on peripheral blood mononuclear cells (PBMCs), taken before the fourth cycle of nivolumab.

The sequenced DNA is TGCGCCAGCAACCAAAGAGGGATCTATGGCTACACCTTC. Its protein product is CASNQRGIYGYTF. The sequence links TRBV5-1 to TRBJ1-2; the D gene lacks a confident call. Inclusive of the bounding cysteine and phenylalanine, the CDR3 is 13 residues long. Just CDR3 DNA is preserved here, 39 bases in frame from base 1. In the germline V gene, CDR1 corresponds to SGHRS and CDR2 to YFSETQ. V is shortened by 6 bases, J by 4 bases, and the region joining them spans 13 bases.